This T cell receptor beta chain was captured by sequencing in a study of T-cell memory formation after mild COVID-19. Study-level results: CD4/CD8 balance held among clones contracting day 15 to 85, and later expanders leaned CD4+.

Trimming left V 6 bases short and J 0 bases short, with 11 bases between. Per germline, CDR1 SGHTA and CDR2 FQGNSA. The CDR3 contains 15 residues. Notes on this clonotype: Its target is not known.

TCRdb analysed the 5' RACE reads with MiXCR anew, one entry per CDR3 protein. This sample carries approximately 150,000 distinct CDR3 sequences, 10% to 15% of them seen once, and the ten largest clones take roughly 3.3%. The sequence derives from a man younger than 35 who had mild COVID-19 (a few samples of this study predate the infection). Cell type and time point are not known. Source material: PBMCs or a T cell subset sorted from them (not recorded which). V gene TRBV7-2 combines with J gene TRBJ2-2; D might be TRBD1 (6 bases). CDR3: CASRIQGTNTGELFF. The CDR3 DNA is TGTGCCAGCAGGATACAGGGCACGAACACCGGGGAGCTGTTTTTT.